Here is one T cell receptor beta chain with its context. It has no known antigen specificity. Within one base of it there is no much larger clone, and no base qualities were kept. In the prospective study, participants were roughly 18 to 100 years old, resided in about two dozen geographic areas of the United States, and were enrolled through a virtual design. To assign participants to cohorts, the prospective study relied on clinical history that participants themselves reported in a screening survey and a study questionnaire. Exposed participants were defined as having been in contact with someone with a PCR-confirmed or clinician-diagnosed COVID-19 case within 2 weeks of study entry. Mobile phlebotomists in the prospective study collected whole blood, serum and a nasopharyngeal or oropharyngeal swab from every participant. Additional blood draws and questionnaires over a roughly two-month period could optionally be provided by prospective study participants. Before DNA extraction, blood samples from the prospective study were shipped at room temperature or frozen.

The CDR3 contains 14 residues, cysteine and phenylalanine counted. Only CDR3 DNA is held: 42 bases, read in frame from base 1. V is cut back by 6 bases and J by 4 bases, with 8 bases in the junction unmatched. Per the germline V gene, MNHEY is the CDR1 and SVGAGI is the CDR2. TCRbeta CDR3 regions were amplified from genomic DNA by means of the immunoSEQ Assay, a bias-controlled multiplex PCR. On the study's bioinformatics: Nucleated cell counts per sample were estimated from amplification of reference gene primers within the assay. To quantify the absolute abundance of each unique TCRbeta CDR3 rearrangement, sequence reads were collapsed and filtered. For each sample, productive Simpson clonality was calculated as the square root of Simpson's diversity index across productive rearrangements. Drawn from immuneACCESS, this table holds only the in-frame rearrangements with V and J called that TCRdb kept. Clones are partly lost; checked studies trace under half to an unresolved V gene and leave the rest unexplained. That table supplies the V and J calls and clone size; D and trimming were determined from the DNA. This sample comprises more than 300,000 clones, roughly nine tenths of them detected only once. The ten biggest clones cover 3% to 5% of the sample.

This specimen comes from a study of blood T cell repertoires in COVID-19 (dated by TCRdb to the early 2020s). The study in broad terms: Samples from collaborators originated in the United States, Italy and Spain and spanned both the acute and convalescent phases of COVID-19. The material from the prospective study consisted of cDNA or gDNA derived from T cells, B-cell-depleted T cells, or PBMCs. The dataset comprised deeply sampled blood TCRbeta repertoires from subjects exposed to, actively infected with, or recovered from COVID-19. A freely available public database, intended as a resource for researchers studying the immune response to SARS-CoV-2, is where the repertoires were released. The samples were drawn from the first 160 participants of the ongoing ImmuneRACE study and from 950 to 1,500 subjects provided by 6 global collaborators. Nearly every sample came with metadata listing a de-identified subject ID, COVID-19 status, age in years and sex. Where available, HLA class I and class II types were obtained from metadata supplied by the sample provider rather than from assay-based typing.

Here is what the overall study found, with its caveats: How much clinical and demographic metadata was included differed by source and by participant, and the metadata was provided uncurated.

This TCR came from a woman aged 25 to 45 who had been exposed to COVID-19. The sequenced sample was PBMCs or T cells enriched from blood (not recorded which). The chain employs TRBV6-5 and TRBJ2-7; TRBD2 agrees with 8 junctional bases. CDR3 sequence: CASSREGDVYEQYF. The DNA is TGTGCCAGCAGCCGGGAGGGGGATGTTTACGAGCAGTACTTC.